The sequence of this TCR beta chain was determined in a study of shared clonotypes between healthy human individuals. Study information: The composition of the donors was a couple of women and a few men aged 18 to 49. General study findings and limits: The study found roughly 5.3% of naive CD4 clonotypes shared across a few donors.

A word on this clone: The antigen remains undetermined. The same CDR3 is also encoded by other DNA sequences in this sample.

Germline CDR1 SEHNR, CDR2 FQNEAQ (reference sequence). V shed 4 bases and J 1 base; nucleotides not matched to a gene: 1. The CDR3 is 13 residues long. Naive CD8 cells lacked CD45RO and underwent positive selection for CCR7, leaving out terminally differentiated effector memory CD45RA+ cells. Sequenced by immunoSEQ multiplex PCR; TCRdb stores in-frame clones only, minus some. This table holds approximately 1.9 million clones, about 94% found once. The sample was naive CD8+ T cells from PBMCs. The receptor was isolated from a young man in good health. Some clones in this sample may be carry-over from other donors' samples. V and J are TRBV7-9 and TRBJ2-7; the match to TRBD1 covers 7 bases. CDR3 DNA sequence: TGTGCCAGCAGCTGGGGACAGTCCTACGAGCAGTACTTC. This gives the protein CASSWGQSYEQYF.